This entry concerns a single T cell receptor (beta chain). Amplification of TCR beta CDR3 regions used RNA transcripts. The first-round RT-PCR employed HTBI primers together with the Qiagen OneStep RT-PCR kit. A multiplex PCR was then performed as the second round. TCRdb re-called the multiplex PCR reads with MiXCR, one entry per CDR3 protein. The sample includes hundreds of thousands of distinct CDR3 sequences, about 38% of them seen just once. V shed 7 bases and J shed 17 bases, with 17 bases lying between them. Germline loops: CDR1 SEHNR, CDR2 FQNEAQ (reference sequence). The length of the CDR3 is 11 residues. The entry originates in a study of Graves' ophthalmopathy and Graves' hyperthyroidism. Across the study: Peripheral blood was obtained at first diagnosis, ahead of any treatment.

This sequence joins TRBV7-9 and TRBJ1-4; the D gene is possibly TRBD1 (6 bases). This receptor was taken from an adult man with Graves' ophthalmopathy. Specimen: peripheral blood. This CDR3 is CASTDSGRVFF. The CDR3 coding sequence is TGTGCCAGCACGGACAGTGGGCGTGTATTTTTT.